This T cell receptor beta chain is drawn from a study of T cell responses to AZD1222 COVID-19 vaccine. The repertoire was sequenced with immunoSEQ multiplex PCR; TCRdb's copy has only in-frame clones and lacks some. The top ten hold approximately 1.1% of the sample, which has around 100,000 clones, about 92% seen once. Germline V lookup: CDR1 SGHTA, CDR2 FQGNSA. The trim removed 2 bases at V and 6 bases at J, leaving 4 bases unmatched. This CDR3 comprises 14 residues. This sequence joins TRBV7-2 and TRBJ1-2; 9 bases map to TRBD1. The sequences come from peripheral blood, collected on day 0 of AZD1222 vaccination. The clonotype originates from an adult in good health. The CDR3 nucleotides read TGTGCCAGCAGCTTATATGACAGGGGGGATGGCTACACCTTC. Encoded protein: CASSLYDRGDGYTF. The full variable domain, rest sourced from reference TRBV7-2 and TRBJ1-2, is GAGVSQSPSNKVTEKGKDVELRCDPISGHTALYWYRQSLGQGLEFLIYFQGNSAPDKSGLPSDRFSAERTGGSVSTLTIQRTQQEDSAVYLCASSLYDRGDGYTFGSGTRLTVV.